Shown below are 4 T cell receptor beta chains from a single sample sequenced in a study of human T cells and chemical hapten exposure. TCRdb re-called the RACE reads with MiXCR, one entry per CDR3 protein. The sample shows some 250,000 distinct CDR3 sequences, just under 8% of them seen only once. Time point noted: pre-sensitization, week 0. Stated treatment: therapeutic diphenylcyclopropenone sensitization with weekly scalp DPC. Sequenced here: whole blood, sampled in connection with sensitization to the hapten diphenylcyclopropenone (DPC). Receptor source: a man between 18 and 35 years old with alopecia areata. Some clones in this sample may be carry-over from other donors' samples.

A few counts support this clonotype. This chain uses TRBV4-3 with TRBJ1-2; unclear D gene. V lost 1 base to trimming and J lost 8 bases, with 20 bases between them. Germline V gene lookup returns CDR1 LGHNA and CDR2 YSLEER. This CDR3 contains 16 residues. The DNA for the CDR3 is TGCGCCAGCAGCCAAGGTAGCAGGTGGCCCTCTGGGGGCTACACCTTC. This gives the protein CASSQGSRWPSGGYTF.

In this sample, this clonotype turned up a few times. The chain combines TRBV6-5 with TRBJ2-2, with no clear D. The germline CDR1 and CDR2 sequences are MNHEY and SVGAGI. This CDR3 has 15 amino acids. Deletions cut 1 base from V and 7 bases from J, with 13 bases between. CDR3 coding DNA: TGTGCCAGCAGTTACTATACGGGCGTTATCGGGGAGCTGTTTTTT. This translates into CASSYYTGVIGELFF.

This clonotype occurred many times. The chain couples TRBV7-9 to TRBJ2-1, with 12 nucleotides matching TRBD2. This CDR3 has 15 residues. With 5 bases clipped from V and 8 bases from J, the junction kept 7 bases outside the gene matches. Germline V gene lookup returns CDR1 SEHNR and CDR2 FQNEAQ (reference sequence). CDR3 sequence: CASSLPSGGVHEQFF. The CDR3 region has the DNA TGTGCCAGCAGCCTTCCTAGCGGGGGGGTGCATGAGCAGTTCTTC.

The chain couples TRBV6-7 to TRBJ2-7, with no clear D. TRBV6-7 is treated as an ORF (open reading frame) with a function not yet certain. V was shortened by 9 bases and J by 1 base, with 25 bases between the two germline ends. The CDR3 runs to 17 residues. This CDR3 reads CARRSHDEGRGSYEQYV. Here the CDR3 DNA reads TGTGCCAGGCGTTCGCATGATGAAGGGCGAGGATCCTACGAGCAGTACGTC.